The 8 T cell receptor beta chains presented below share a single source sample, sequenced in a study of blood T cell repertoires in COVID-19. TCRdb's copy holds only in-frame clones and misses some; the assay was immunoSEQ multiplex PCR. The sample consists of hundreds of thousands of clones, roughly 80% of them appearing once. The sequencing input was PBMCs or T cells enriched from blood (not recorded which). These receptors were obtained from a man between 25 and 39 years old with acute COVID-19.

The J gene is TRBJ2-5, the V gene TRBV24-1; TRBD1 matches at 10 bases. The CDR3 extends over 15 amino acids. The germline V gene has CDR1 KGHDR and CDR2 SFDVKD. After removal of 5 bases from V and 5 bases from J, the junction contained 7 bases not matched to a gene. For the CDR3, the DNA is TGTGCCACCAGTGGGTTGGGGACAGGGGTGGAGACCCAGTACTTC. This encodes CATSGLGTGVETQYF.

Comments on this clone: Compared with germline, one end of the junction differs, possibly owing to a read error. The rearrangement joins TRBV5-1 to TRBJ2-2, with 9 bases that match TRBD1. Germline values: CDR1 SGHRS, CDR2 YFSETQ. The CDR3 extends over 16 amino acids. DNA for the CDR3: TGTGCCAGCAGCCGGTTCTCGGGACAGGGCACCGGGGAGCTGTTTTTT. It encodes CASSRFSGQGTGELFF.

The V and J genes are TRBV6-5 and TRBJ2-2; D call uncertain. The V end lost 5 bases, the J end lost 2 bases, and 9 bases lay between the germline ends. CDR3 length equals 14 residues. CDR1 is MNHEY, CDR2 SVGAGI, per germline. The CDR3 DNA reads as TGTGCCAGCAGTCCCAAAACAAACACCGGGGAGCTGTTTTTT. This translates into CASSPKTNTGELFF.

V gene TRBV18 combines with J gene TRBJ1-2; tentatively, D is TRBD1 (5 bases). Germline V gene data show CDR1 as KGHSH and CDR2 as LQKENI. V was cut by 6 bases and J by 6 bases, with 11 bases left in between. There are 12 residues in the CDR3. The CDR3: CASSPDSNGYTF. The CDR3 DNA reads TGTGCCAGCTCGCCCGACAGCAATGGCTACACCTTC.

The chain has TRBV6-1 and TRBJ2-7; D is unclear. The CDR3 covers 13 residues. Trimming left V 2 bases short and J 4 bases short, with 9 bases between. Germline CDR1 and CDR2: MNHNS and SASEGT. DNA for the CDR3: TGTGCCAGCAGTGAACAACCCGGGTACGAGCAGTACGTC. The encoded protein is CASSEQPGYEQYV.

The V gene is TRBV21-1, the J gene TRBJ2-1; TRBD1, as called in the table, went unchecked against the DNA. TRBV21-1 is tagged as a pseudogene. The CDR3 consists of 12 residues. CDR3 amino acids: CASSGQGYEQFF. The DNA for the CDR3 is TGTGCCAGCAGCGGACAGGGGTATGAGCAGTTCTTC.

The rearrangement uses TRBV7-6 and TRBJ2-1, with TRBD2 identical over 10 bases. Germline values: CDR1 SGHVS, CDR2 FNYEAQ. This CDR3 is 15 amino acids long. The V segment lost 7 bases and the J segment 7 bases; nucleotides outside the gene matches: 10. CDR3 residues: CASTPLTSGTNEQFF. Here the CDR3 DNA reads TGTGCCAGCACCCCGCTCACTAGCGGGACAAATGAGCAGTTCTTC.

This clone was recorded only once. The CDR3 end shows no conserved phenylalanine or tryptophan, and so a read error is likely. No DNA is shown, since the ends of the CDR3 on it are uncertain; the CDR3 is the one TCRdb lists. The J gene is TRBJ1-1, the V gene TRBV13; TRBD1 was called by the table and not checked on the DNA. The CDR3 region is 14 residues in length, termini included. CDR1 is PRHDT and CDR2 is FYEKMQ in the germline V gene (reference sequence). CDR3 protein: CASSRRRQDARAFL.